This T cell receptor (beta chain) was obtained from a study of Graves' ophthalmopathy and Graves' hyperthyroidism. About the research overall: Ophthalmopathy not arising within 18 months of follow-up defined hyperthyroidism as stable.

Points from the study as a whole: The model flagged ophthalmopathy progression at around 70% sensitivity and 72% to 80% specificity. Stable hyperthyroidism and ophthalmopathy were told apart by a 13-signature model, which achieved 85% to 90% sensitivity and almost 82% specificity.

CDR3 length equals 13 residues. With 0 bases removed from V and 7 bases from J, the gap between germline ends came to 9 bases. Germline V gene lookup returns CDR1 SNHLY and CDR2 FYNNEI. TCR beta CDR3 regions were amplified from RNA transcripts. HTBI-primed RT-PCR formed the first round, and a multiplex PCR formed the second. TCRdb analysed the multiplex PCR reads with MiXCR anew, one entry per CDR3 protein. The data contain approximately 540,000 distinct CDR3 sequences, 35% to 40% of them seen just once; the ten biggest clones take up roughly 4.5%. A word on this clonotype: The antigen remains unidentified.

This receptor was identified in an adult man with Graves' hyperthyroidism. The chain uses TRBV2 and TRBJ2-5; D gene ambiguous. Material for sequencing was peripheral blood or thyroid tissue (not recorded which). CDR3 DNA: TGTGCCAGCAGTGAAGCGGGGTACGGGACCCAGTACTTC. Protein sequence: CASSEAGYGTQYF.